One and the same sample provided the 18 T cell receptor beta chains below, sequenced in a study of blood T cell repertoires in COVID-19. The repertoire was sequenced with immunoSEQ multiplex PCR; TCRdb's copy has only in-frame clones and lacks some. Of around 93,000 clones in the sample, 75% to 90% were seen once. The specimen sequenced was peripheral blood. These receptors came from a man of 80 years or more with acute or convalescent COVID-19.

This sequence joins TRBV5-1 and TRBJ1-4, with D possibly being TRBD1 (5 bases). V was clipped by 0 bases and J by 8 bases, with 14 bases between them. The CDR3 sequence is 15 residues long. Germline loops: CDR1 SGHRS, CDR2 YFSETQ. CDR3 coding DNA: TGCGCCAGCAGCTTGGCTATGGGGCGTTGGGAAAAACTGTTTTTT. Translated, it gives CASSLAMGRWEKLFF.

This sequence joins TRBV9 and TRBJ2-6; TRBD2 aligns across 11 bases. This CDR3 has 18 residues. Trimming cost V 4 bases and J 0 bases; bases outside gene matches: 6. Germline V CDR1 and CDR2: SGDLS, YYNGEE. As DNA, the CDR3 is TGTGCCAGCAGCTCACTTAGCGGGGGGGCCTCTGGGGCCAACGTCCTGACTTTC. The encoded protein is CASSSLSGGASGANVLTF.

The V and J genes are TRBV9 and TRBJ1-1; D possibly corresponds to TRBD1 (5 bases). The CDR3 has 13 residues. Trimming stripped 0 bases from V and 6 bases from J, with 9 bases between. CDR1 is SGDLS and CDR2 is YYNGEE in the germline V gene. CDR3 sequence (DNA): TGTGCCAGCAGCGTAGAAGGGGCCGCTGAAGCTTTCTTT. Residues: CASSVEGAAEAFF.

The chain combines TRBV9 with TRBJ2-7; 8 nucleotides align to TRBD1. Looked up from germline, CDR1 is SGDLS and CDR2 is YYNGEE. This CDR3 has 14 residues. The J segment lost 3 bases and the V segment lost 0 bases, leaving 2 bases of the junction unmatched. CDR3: CASSVAGTGYEQYF. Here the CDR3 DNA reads TGTGCCAGCAGCGTAGCTGGGACAGGCTACGAGCAGTACTTC.

CDR3 bases: TGTGCCAGCAGTTCCAGGGGGAGGCAAGAGACCCAGTACTTC. Residues: CASSSRGRQETQYF. The chain uses TRBV27 and TRBJ2-5; D possibly corresponds to TRBD1 (7 bases). Per the germline V gene, CDR1 is MNHEY and CDR2 is SMNVEV (reference sequence). The CDR3 extends over 14 amino acids. With 4 bases removed from V and 2 bases from J, the gap between germline ends came to 11 bases.

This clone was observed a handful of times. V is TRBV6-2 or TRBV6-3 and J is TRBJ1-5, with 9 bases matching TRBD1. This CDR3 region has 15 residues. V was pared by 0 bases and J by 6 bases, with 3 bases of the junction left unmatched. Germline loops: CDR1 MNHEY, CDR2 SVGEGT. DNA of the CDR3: TGTGCCAGCAGTTACTCGACAGGGGGTCTTCAGCCCCAGCATTTT. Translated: CASSYSTGGLQPQHF.

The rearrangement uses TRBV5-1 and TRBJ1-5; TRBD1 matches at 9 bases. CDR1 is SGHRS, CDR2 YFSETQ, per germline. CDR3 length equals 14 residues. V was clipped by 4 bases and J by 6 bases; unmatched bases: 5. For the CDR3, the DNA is TGCGCCAGCAGCCCGGGACAGGGACTTCAGCCCCAGCATTTT. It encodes CASSPGQGLQPQHF.

The CDR3 DNA sequence: TGCAGCGCCGCCACTACAGGGAAAGGCTACACCTTC. This gives the protein CSAATTGKGYTF. This chain links TRBV29-1 with TRBJ1-2; D possibly corresponds to TRBD1 (6 bases). V lost 7 bases and J lost 8, with 17 bases in between. Germline V gene sequence: CDR1 SQVTM, CDR2 ANQGSEA. The CDR3 runs to 12 residues.

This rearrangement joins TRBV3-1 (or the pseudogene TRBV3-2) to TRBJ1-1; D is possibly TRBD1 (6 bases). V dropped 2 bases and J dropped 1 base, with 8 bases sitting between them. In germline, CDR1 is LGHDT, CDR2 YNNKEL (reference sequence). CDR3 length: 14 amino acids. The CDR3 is CASSQIGGNTEAFF. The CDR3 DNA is TGTGCCAGCAGCCAAATAGGGGGGAACACTGAAGCTTTCTTT.

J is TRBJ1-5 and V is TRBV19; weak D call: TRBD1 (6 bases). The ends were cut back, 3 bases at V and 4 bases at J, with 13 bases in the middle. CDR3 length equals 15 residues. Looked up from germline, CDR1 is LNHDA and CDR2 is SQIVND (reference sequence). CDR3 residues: CASSIPTGPNQPQHF. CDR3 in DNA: TGTGCCAGTAGTATCCCGACAGGCCCGAATCAGCCCCAGCATTTT.

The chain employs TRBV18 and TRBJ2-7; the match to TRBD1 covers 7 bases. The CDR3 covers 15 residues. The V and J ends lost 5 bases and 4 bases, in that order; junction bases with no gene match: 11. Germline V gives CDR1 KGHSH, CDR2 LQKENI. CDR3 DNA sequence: TGTGCCAGCTCATCCGTAGGAAGGGGGCAATACGAGCAGTACTTC. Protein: CASSSVGRGQYEQYF.

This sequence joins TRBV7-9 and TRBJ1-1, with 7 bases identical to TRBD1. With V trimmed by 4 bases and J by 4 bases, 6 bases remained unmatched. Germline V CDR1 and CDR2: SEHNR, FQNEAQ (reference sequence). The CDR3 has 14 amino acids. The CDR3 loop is CASSSQGQSTEAFF. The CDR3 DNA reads TGTGCCAGCAGCTCCCAGGGACAGAGCACTGAAGCTTTCTTT.

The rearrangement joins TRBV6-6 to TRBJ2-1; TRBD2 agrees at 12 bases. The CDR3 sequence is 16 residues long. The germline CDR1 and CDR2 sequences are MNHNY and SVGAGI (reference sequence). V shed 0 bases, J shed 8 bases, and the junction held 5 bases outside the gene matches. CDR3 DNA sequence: TGTGCCAGCAGTTACTCTTGGACTAGCGGGGCCTATGAGCAGTTCTTC. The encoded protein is CASSYSWTSGAYEQFF.

CDR3 DNA: TGTGCCAGCTCACCACAGGCAGGGACTATGAACACTGAAGCTTTCTTT. Amino acid sequence: CASSPQAGTMNTEAFF. The J gene is TRBJ1-1, the V gene TRBV18, with TRBD1 as a possible D gene (5 bases). From germline, CDR1 is KGHSH and CDR2 LQKENI. The V end lost 1 base, the J end lost 0 bases, and 12 bases lay between the germline ends. The CDR3 totals 16 residues.

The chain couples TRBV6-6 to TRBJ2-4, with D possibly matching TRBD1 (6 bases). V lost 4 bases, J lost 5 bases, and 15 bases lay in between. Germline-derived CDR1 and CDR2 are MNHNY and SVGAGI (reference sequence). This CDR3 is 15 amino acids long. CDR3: CASSSEQGTENIQYF. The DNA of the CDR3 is TGTGCCAGCAGTTCTGAACAGGGTACCGAAAACATTCAGTACTTC.

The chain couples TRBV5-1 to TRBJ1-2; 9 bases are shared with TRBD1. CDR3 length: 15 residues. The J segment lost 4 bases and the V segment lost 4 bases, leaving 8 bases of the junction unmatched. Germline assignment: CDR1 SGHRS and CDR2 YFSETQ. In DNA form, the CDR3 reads TGCGCCAGCAGCCAAGCGCCGACAGGGGGCTATGGCTACACCTTC. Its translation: CASSQAPTGGYGYTF.

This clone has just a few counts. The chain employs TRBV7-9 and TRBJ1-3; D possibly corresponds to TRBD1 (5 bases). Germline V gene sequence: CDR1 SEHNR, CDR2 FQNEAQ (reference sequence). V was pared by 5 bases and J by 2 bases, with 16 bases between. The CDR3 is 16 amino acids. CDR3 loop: CASSRGQGGTGNTIYF. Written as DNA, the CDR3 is TGTGCCAGCAGCCGCGGCCAGGGTGGTACTGGAAACACCATATATTTT.

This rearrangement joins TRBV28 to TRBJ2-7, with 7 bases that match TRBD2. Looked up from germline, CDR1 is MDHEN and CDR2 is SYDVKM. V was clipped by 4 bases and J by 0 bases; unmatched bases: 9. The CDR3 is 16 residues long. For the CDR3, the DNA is TGTGCCAGCAGTTACCCCACCGGCGGGAGCTCCTACGAGCAGTACTTC. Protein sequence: CASSYPTGGSSYEQYF.